Listed here are 10 T cell receptor beta chains from one sample, sequenced in a study of control samples from healthy donors and cancer patients. Only in-frame clones appear in the TCRdb table, and some are missing; sequencing was by immunoSEQ multiplex PCR. The sample carries some 130,000 clones, over 85% recorded once. Sequencing was carried out using blood. The receptors originated from a man aged 18 to 30 in good health.

This chain uses TRBV2 with TRBJ2-4; possibly TRBD2 for D (6 bases). V dropped 6 bases and J dropped 4 bases, with 13 bases sitting between them. The length of the CDR3 is 14 residues. In germline, CDR1 is SNHLY, CDR2 FYNNEI. CDR3 nucleotides: TGTGCCAGCAGCAGAGCGGGCCGAAAAAACATTCAGTACTTC. As protein: CASSRAGRKNIQYF.

The rearrangement joins TRBV19 to TRBJ1-2; possibly TRBD1 for D (6 bases). The CDR3 consists of 13 residues. CDR1 LNHDA and CDR2 SQIVND come from the germline V gene (reference sequence). V was trimmed by 6 bases and J by 5 bases, leaving 13 bases between them. CDR3 loop: CASSIQGLYGYTF. Written as DNA, the CDR3 is TGTGCCAGTAGCATACAGGGTTTATATGGCTACACCTTC.

The CDR3 spells CASSSPGQGNTEAFF. The CDR3 DNA is TGTGCCAGCAGTTCCCCGGGACAGGGGAACACTGAAGCTTTCTTT. This chain links TRBV6-2 or TRBV6-3 with TRBJ1-1; TRBD1 agrees at 9 bases. Trimming at V came to 4 bases and at J to 1 base, leaving 4 bases not matched to a gene. Germline V gene sequence: CDR1 MNHEY, CDR2 SVGEGT. The CDR3 runs to 15 residues.

This rearrangement joins TRBV7-2 to TRBJ1-1; possibly TRBD1 for D (6 bases). V gave up 2 bases and J gave up 6 bases, with 16 bases separating them. The CDR3 sequence is 15 residues long. Germline CDR1 reads SGHTA; CDR2 reads FQGNSA. The CDR3 loop reads CASSLYRAKEAEAFF. In DNA, the CDR3 is TGTGCCAGCAGCTTATACAGGGCGAAGGAGGCTGAAGCTTTCTTT.

The rearrangement links TRBV5-4 to TRBJ2-1; D gene unclear. CDR3 length equals 16 residues. Germline V gene data show CDR1 as SGHNT and CDR2 as YYREEE (reference sequence). V was pared by 3 bases and J by 2 bases, with 15 bases between. The CDR3 coding sequence is TGTGCCAGCAGCTCGTCGGGCGGAGTACCCTACAATGAGCAGTTCTTC. This gives the protein CASSSSGGVPYNEQFF. Using reference TRBV5-4 and TRBJ2-1 for the parts outside the CDR3, the full variable domain is ETGVTQSPTHLIKTRGQQVTLRCSSQSGHNTVSWYQQALGQGPQFIFQYYREEENGRGNFPPRFSGLQFPNYSSELNVNALELDDSALYLCASSSSGGVPYNEQFFGPGTRLTVL.

This clone was detected only a few times. V gene TRBV11-2 combines with J gene TRBJ1-4; 7 nucleotides agree with TRBD1. The germline gives CDR1 SGHAT, CDR2 FQNNGV. V was pared by 4 bases and J by 7 bases, with 12 bases of the junction left unmatched. The CDR3 is made up of 16 amino acids. The CDR3 region is CASSSAFTGAGEKLFF. For the CDR3, the DNA is TGTGCCAGCAGCTCGGCATTCACAGGGGCGGGTGAAAAACTGTTTTTT.

The chain uses TRBV12-2 and TRBJ1-2. TRBV12-2 represents a pseudogene. There are 21 residues in the CDR3. CDR3 in amino acids: CASRFEPPDTRMNPGESGYTF. CDR3 DNA sequence: TGTGCAAGTCGCTTCGAACCTCCGGATACGCGGATGAACCCCGGGGAGAGTGGCTACACCTTC.

The CDR3 sequence: CSVDQSLSGNTIYF. Here the CDR3 DNA reads TGCAGCGTTGACCAAAGTCTCTCTGGAAACACCATATATTTT. The genes are TRBV29-1 and TRBJ1-3; D ambiguous. The V and J ends lost 3 bases and 0 bases respectively, with 9 bases between them. Per the germline V gene, CDR1 is SQVTM and CDR2 is ANQGSEA. CDR3 length: 14 residues.

This rearrangement joins TRBV4-1 to TRBJ2-1, with TRBD1 as a possible D gene (5 bases). V was pared by 1 base and J by 0 bases, with 10 bases between. The CDR3 consists of 16 residues. Germline values: CDR1 MGHRA, CDR2 YSYEKL. The CDR3 nucleotides read TGCGCCAGCAGCCAAGGGACACTAAGCTCCTACAATGAGCAGTTCTTC. This gives the protein CASSQGTLSSYNEQFF.

This chain connects TRBV13 to TRBJ2-1; TRBD2 matches at 14 bases. V trimming: 4 bases; J trimming: 6 bases; junction bases outside the gene matches: 5. CDR1 and CDR2 (germline): PRHDT, FYEKMQ (reference sequence). There are 16 residues in the CDR3. CDR3 amino acids: CASSSTSGGETNEQFF. The CDR3 DNA reads as TGTGCCAGCAGCTCGACTAGCGGGGGGGAGACCAATGAGCAGTTCTTC.